This T cell receptor beta chain comes out of a study of blood T cells in healthy people across ages. Alongside a J-beta primer mix, a sample-barcoded 5' primer served in a second PCR lasting roughly 7 to 11 cycles. TCRdb fed the 5' RACE reads into MiXCR, producing one record per CDR3 protein. The table shows roughly 650,000 distinct CDR3 sequences, with roughly 32% occurring only once. Per sample, a minimum of 7 million PBMCs were isolated. At least ten counts were recorded for this clonotype. As yet, its antigen is unknown. Broader study findings: Unsorted PBMCs ruled out conclusive naive versus antigen-experienced comparison. Naive T cell percentage showed a strong correlation with TCR beta diversity. With age, beta diversity per million T cells declined roughly linearly, significantly by approximately 40.

With 4 bases removed from V and 2 bases from J, the gap between germline ends came to 14 bases. The CDR3 sequence is 15 residues long. CDR1 is LGHNA, CDR2 YSLEER, per germline. The TCR originated in a woman of 80 years or more in good health. Sequenced input: blood. The chain has TRBV4-3 and TRBJ1-2; no firm D call. The chain's CDR3 is CASSPNRGVNYGYTF. The CDR3 nucleotides read TGCGCCAGCAGCCCCAACCGAGGAGTGAACTATGGCTACACCTTC.